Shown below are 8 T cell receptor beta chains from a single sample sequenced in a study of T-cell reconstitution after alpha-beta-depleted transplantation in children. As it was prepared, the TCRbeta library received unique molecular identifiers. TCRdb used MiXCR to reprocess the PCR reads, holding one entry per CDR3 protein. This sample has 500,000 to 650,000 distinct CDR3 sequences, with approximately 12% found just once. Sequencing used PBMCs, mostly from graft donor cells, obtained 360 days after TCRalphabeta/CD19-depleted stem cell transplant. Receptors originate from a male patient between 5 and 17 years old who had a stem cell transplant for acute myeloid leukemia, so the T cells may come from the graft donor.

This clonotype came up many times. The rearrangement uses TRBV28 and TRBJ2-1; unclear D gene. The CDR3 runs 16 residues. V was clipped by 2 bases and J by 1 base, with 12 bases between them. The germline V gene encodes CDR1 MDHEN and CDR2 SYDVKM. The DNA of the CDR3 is TGTGCCAGCAGTTTAAGGGCTAGTTGGTCCTACAATGAGCAGTTCTTC. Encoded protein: CASSLRASWSYNEQFF.

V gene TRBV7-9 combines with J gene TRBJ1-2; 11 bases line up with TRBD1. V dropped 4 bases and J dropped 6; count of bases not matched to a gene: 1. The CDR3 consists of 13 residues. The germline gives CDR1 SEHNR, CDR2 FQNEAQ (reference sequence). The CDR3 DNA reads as TGTGCCAGCAGCTCGGACAGGGGGCATGGCTACACCTTC. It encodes CASSSDRGHGYTF. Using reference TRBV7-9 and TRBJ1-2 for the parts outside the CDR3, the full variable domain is DTGVSQNPRHKITKRGQNVTFRCDPISEHNRLYWYRQTLGQGPEFLTYFQNEAQLEKSRLLSDRFSAERPKGSFSTLEIQRTEQGDSAMYLCASSSDRGHGYTFGSGTRLTVV.

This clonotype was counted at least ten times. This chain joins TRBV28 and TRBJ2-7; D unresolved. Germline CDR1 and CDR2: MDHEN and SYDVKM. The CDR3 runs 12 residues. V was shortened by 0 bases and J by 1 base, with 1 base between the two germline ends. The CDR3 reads CASSLWSYEQYF. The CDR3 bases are TGTGCCAGCAGTTTATGGTCCTACGAGCAGTACTTC.

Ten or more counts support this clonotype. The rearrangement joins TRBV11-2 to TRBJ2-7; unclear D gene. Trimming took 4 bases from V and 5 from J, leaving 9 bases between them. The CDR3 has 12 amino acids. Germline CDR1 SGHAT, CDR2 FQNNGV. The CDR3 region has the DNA TGTGCCAGCAGCTCGATGGGAAACGAGCAGTACTTC. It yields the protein CASSSMGNEQYF.

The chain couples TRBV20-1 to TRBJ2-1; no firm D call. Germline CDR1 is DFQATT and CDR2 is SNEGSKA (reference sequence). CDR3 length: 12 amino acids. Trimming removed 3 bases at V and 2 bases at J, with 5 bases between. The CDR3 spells CSASSTYNEQFF. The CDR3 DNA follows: TGCAGTGCTAGTTCTACCTACAATGAGCAGTTCTTC.

The CDR3 region is CASSPTGGGTEAFF. CDR3 nucleotides: TGTGCCAGTAGCCCGACAGGGGGAGGCACTGAAGCTTTCTTT. The V and J genes are TRBV19 and TRBJ1-1; 9 bases match TRBD1. CDR1 is LNHDA, CDR2 SQIVND, per germline (reference sequence). The J segment lost 4 bases and the V segment lost 6 bases, leaving 6 bases of the junction unmatched. The CDR3 covers 14 residues.

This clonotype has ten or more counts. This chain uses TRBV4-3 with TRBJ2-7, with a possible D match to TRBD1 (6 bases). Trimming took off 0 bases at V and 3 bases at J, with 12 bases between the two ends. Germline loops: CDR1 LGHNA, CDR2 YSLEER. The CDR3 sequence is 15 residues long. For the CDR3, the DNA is TGCGCCAGCAGCCAAGAAGGGTCACAGGGCTACGAGCAGTACTTC. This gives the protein CASSQEGSQGYEQYF.

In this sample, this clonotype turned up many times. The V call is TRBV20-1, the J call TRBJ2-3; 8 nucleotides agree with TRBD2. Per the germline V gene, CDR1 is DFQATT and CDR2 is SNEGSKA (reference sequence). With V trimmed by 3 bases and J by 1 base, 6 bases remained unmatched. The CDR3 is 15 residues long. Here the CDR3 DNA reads TGCAGTGCTAGCCGGCTAGCGGGCGGCACAGATACGCAGTATTTT. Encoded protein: CSASRLAGGTDTQYF.